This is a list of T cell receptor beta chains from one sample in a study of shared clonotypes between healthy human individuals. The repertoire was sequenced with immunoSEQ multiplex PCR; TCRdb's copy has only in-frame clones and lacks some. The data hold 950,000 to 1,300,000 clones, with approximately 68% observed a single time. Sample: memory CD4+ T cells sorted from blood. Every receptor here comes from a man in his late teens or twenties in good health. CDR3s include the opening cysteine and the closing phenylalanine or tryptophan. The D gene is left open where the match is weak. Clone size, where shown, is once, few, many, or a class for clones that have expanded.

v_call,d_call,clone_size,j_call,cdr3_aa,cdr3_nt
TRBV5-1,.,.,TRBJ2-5,CASSSASLETQYF,TGCGCCAGCAGCTCGGCTTCTTTAGAGACCCAGTACTTC
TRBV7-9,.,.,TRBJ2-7,CASSPEKSANYEQYF,TGTGCCAGCAGCCCGGAGAAGTCGGCCAACTACGAGCAGTACTTC
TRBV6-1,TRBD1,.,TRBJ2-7,CASSVSGTGLYEQYF,TGTGCCAGCAGTGTCTCCGGGACAGGGTTGTACGAGCAGTACTTC
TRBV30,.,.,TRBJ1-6,CAWTAGGVNSPLHF,TGTGCCTGGACCGCTGGGGGGGTCAATTCACCCCTCCACTTT
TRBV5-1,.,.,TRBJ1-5,CASSPDGNNQPQHF,TGCGCCAGCAGTCCGGACGGTAACAATCAGCCCCAGCATTTT
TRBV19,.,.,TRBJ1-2,CASNWNYGYTF,TGTGCCAGTAATTGGAACTATGGCTACACCTTC
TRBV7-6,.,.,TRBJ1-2,CASSLARGCYGYTF,TGTGCCAGCAGCTTAGCCCGGGGCTGCTATGGCTACACCTTC
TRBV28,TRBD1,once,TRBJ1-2,CASSPHRTGGDGYTF,TGTGCCAGCAGTCCACACAGGACAGGGGGGGATGGCTACACCTTC
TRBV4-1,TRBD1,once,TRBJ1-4,CASSFQGAQNEKLFF,TGCGCCAGCAGCTTCCAGGGGGCTCAAAATGAAAAACTGTTTTTT
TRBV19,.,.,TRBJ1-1,CASTSRQDEAFF,TGTGCCAGTACCTCTAGACAGGATGAAGCTTTCTTT
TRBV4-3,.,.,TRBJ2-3,CASSRGASETDTQYF,TGCGCCAGCAGCCGCGGGGCCTCGGAAACAGATACGCAGTATTTT
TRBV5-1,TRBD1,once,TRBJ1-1,CASSYLDRATEAFF,TGCGCCAGCAGCTATCTAGACAGGGCCACTGAAGCTTTCTTT
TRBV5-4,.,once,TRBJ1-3,CASSLGGGAVSGNTIYF,TGTGCCAGCAGCTTGGGAGGAGGAGCAGTCTCTGGAAACACCATATATTTT
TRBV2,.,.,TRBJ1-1,CASSETSIRMNTEAFF,TGTGCCAGCAGTGAAACCTCTATCCGGATGAACACTGAAGCTTTCTTT
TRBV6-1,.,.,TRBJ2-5,CASDGYPETQYF,TGTGCCAGCGATGGTTACCCAGAGACCCAGTACTTC
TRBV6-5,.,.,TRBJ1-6,CASSPPFENSPLHF,TGTGCCAGCAGCCCCCCGTTTGAAAATTCACCCCTCCACTTT